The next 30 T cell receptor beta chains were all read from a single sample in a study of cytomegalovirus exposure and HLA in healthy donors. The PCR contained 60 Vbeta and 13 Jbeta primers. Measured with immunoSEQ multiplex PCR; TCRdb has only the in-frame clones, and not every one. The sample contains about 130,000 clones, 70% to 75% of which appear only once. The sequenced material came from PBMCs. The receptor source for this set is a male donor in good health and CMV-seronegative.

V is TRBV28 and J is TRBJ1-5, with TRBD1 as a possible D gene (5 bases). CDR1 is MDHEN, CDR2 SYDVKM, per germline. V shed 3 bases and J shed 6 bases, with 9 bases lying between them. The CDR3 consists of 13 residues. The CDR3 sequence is CASSLSRAQPQHF. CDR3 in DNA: TGTGCCAGCAGTTTGTCCAGGGCTCAGCCCCAGCATTTT.

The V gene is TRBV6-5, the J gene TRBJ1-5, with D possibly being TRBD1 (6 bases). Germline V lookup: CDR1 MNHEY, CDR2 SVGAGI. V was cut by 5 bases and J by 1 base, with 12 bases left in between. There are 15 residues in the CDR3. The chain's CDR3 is CASSTGFLSNQPQHF. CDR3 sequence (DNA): TGTGCCAGCAGTACAGGGTTTTTGAGCAATCAGCCCCAGCATTTT.

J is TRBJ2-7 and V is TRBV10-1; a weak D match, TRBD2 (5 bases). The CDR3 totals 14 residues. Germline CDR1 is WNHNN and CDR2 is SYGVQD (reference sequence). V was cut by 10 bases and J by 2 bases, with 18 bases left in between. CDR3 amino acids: CATTELYGAYEQYF. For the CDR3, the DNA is TGCGCCACAACAGAGCTCTACGGGGCCTACGAGCAGTACTTC.

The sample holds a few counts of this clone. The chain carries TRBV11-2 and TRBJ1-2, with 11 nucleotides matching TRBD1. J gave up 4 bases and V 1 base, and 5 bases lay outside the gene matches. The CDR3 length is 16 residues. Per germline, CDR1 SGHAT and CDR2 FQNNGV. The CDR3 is CASSLARTGGAYGYTF. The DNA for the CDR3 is TGTGCCAGCAGCTTAGCCCGGACAGGGGGCGCCTATGGCTACACCTTC. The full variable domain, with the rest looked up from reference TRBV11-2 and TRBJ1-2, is EAGVAQSPRYKIIEKRQSVAFWCNPISGHATLYWYQQILGQGPKLLIQFQNNGVVDDSQLPKDRFSAERLKGVDSTLKIQPAKLEDSAVYLCASSLARTGGAYGYTFGSGTRLTVV.

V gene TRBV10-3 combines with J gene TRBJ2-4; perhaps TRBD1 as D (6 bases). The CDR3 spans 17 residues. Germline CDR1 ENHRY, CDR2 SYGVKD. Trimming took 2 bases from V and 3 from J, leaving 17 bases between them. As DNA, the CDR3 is TGTGCCATCAGTGAGACCTCAGGGGCGTCCGACAAAAACATTCAGTACTTC. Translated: CAISETSGASDKNIQYF.

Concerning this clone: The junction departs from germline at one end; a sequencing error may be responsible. DNA for the CDR3: TGTGTCAGCAGCTTGATTGCTAGCAGCCCTGGAGGGGAGCTGTTTTTT. It encodes CVSSLIASSPGGELFF. The rearrangement uses TRBV7-2 and TRBJ2-2; TRBD2 might be the D (5 bases). This CDR3 spans 16 amino acids. Per the germline V gene, CDR1 is SGHTA and CDR2 is FQGNSA.

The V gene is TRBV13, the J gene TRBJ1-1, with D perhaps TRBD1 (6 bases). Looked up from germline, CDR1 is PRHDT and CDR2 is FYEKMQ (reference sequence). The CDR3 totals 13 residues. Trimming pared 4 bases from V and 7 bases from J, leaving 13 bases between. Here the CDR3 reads CASSSQGRGEAFF. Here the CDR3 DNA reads TGTGCCAGCAGCTCACAGGGTCGGGGTGAAGCTTTCTTT.

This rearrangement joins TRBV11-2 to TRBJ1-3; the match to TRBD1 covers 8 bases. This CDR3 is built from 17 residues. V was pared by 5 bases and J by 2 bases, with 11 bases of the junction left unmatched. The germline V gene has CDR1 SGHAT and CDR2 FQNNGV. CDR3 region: CASSPRPSTGAGNTIYF. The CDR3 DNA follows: TGTGCCAGCAGCCCCCGCCCCTCGACAGGGGCTGGAAACACCATATATTTT.

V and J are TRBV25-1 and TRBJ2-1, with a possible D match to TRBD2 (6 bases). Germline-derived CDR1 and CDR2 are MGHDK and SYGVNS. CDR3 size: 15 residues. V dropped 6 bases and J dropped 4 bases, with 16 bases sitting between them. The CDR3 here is CASRAGTLSYNEQFF. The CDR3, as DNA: TGTGCCAGCAGAGCCGGGACTCTCTCATACAATGAGCAGTTCTTC.

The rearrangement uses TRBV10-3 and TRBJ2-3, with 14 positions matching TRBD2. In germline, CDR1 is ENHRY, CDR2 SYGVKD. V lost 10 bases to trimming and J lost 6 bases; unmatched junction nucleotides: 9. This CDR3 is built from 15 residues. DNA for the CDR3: TGTGCCACGGGACTAGCGGGGGTCTCTGGGGATACGCAGTATTTT. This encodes CATGLAGVSGDTQYF.

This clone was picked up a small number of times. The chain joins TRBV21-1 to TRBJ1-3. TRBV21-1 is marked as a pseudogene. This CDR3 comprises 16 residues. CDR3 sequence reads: CASTYGSGNSGNTIYF. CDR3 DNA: TGTGCCAGCACCTACGGGAGCGGGAACTCTGGAAACACCATATATTTT.

CDR3 sequence (DNA): TGCGCCAGCAGTTTTGCGGCAAGCTCCTACAATGAGCAGTTCTTC. Amino acid sequence: CASSFAASSYNEQFF. This rearrangement joins TRBV5-1 to TRBJ2-1; D gene uncertain. CDR3 length: 15 residues. Trimming cost V 5 bases and J 0 bases, with 12 bases left between them. Germline V CDR1 and CDR2: SGHRS, YFSETQ.

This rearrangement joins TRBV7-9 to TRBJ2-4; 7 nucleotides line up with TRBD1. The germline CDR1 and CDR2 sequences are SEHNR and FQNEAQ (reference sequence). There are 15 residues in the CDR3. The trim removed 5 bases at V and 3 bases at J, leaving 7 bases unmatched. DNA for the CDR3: TGTGCCAGCAGCCAAGCCGACAGGGACAAAAACATTCAGTACTTC. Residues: CASSQADRDKNIQYF.

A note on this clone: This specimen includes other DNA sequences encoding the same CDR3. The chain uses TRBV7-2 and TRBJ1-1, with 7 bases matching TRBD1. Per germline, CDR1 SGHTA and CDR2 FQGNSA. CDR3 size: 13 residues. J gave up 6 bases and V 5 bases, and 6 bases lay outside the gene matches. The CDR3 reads CASSLTGVPEAFF. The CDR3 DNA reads TGTGCCAGCAGCCTAACAGGGGTCCCTGAAGCTTTCTTT. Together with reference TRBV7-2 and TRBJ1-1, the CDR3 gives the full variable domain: GAGVSQSPSNKVTEKGKDVELRCDPISGHTALYWYRQSLGQGLEFLIYFQGNSAPDKSGLPSDRFSAERTGGSVSTLTIQRTQQEDSAVYLCASSLTGVPEAFFGQGTRLTVV.

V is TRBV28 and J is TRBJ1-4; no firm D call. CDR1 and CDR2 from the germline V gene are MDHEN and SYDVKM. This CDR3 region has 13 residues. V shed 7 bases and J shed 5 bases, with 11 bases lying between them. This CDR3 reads CASNYGRNEKLFF. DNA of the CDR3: TGTGCCAGCAACTATGGAAGAAATGAAAAACTGTTTTTT.

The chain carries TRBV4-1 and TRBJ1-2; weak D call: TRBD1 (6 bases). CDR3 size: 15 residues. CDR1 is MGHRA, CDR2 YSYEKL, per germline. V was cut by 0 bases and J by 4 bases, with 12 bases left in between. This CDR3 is CASSQDPGEGYGYTF. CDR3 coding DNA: TGCGCCAGCAGCCAAGATCCAGGGGAAGGCTATGGCTACACCTTC.

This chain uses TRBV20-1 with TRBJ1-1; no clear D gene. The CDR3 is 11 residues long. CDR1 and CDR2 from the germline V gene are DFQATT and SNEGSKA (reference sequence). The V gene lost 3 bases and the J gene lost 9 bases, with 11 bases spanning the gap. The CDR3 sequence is CSASDSLQAFF. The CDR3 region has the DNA TGCAGTGCTAGTGATTCCCTACAAGCTTTCTTT.

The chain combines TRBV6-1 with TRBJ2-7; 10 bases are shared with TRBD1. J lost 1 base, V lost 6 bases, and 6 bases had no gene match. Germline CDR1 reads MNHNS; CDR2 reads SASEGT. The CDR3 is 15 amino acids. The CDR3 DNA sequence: TGTGCCAGCAGCCGTGCGGGACAGGGGTCCTACGAGCAGTACTTC. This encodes CASSRAGQGSYEQYF.

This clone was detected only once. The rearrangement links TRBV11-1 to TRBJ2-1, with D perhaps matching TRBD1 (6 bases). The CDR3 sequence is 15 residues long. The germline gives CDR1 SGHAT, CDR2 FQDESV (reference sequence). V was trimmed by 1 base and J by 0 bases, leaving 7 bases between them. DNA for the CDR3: TGTGCCAGCAGCTTAGTAGGGGGCTCCTACAATGAGCAGTTCTTC. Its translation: CASSLVGGSYNEQFF.

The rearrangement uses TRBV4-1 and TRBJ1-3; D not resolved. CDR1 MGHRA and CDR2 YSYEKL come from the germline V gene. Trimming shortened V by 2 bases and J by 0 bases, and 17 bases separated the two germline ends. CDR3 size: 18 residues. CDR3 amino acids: CASSQSPLIRYSGNTIYF. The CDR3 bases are TGCGCCAGCAGCCAATCGCCCCTCATCAGATACTCTGGAAACACCATATATTTT.

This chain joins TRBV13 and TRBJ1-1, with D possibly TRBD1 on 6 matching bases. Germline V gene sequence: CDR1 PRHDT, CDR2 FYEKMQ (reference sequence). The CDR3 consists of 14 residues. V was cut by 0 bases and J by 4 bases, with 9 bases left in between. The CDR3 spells CASSLGQGPTEAFF. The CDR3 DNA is TGTGCCAGCAGCTTAGGCCAGGGGCCCACTGAAGCTTTCTTT. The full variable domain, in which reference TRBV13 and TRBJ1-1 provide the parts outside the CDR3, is AAGVIQSPRHLIKEKRETATLKCYPIPRHDTVYWYQQGPGQDPQFLISFYEKMQSDKGSIPDRFSAQQFSDYHSELNMSSLELGDSALYFCASSLGQGPTEAFFGQGTRLTVV.

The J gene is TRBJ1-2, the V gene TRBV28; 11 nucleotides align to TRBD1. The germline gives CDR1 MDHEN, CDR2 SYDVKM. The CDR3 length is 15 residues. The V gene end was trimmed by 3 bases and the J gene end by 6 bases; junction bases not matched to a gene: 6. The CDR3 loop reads CASSLGGTGGHGYTF. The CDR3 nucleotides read TGTGCCAGCAGTTTGGGGGGGACAGGGGGGCATGGCTACACCTTC.

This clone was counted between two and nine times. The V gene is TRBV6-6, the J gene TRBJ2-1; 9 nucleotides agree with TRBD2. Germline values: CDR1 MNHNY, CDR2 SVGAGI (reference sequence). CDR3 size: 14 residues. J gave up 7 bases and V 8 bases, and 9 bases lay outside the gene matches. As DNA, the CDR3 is TGTGCCAGCGGCCGATTAGCGGGAGTAAATGAGCAGTTCTTC. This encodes CASGRLAGVNEQFF.

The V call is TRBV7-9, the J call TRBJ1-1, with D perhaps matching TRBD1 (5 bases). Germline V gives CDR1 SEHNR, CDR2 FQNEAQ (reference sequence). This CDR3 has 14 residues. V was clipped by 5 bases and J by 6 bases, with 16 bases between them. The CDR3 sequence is CASSPWGRAAEAFF. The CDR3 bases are TGTGCCAGCAGCCCCTGGGGCAGGGCCGCTGAAGCTTTCTTT.

This chain's CDR3 is CASSPGGWGYGYTF. The CDR3 DNA reads as TGTGCCAGCAGTCCAGGGGGGTGGGGCTATGGCTACACCTTC. The rearrangement joins TRBV6-5 to TRBJ1-2; 7 nucleotides agree with TRBD1. Germline CDR1 is MNHEY and CDR2 is SVGAGI. CDR3 size: 14 residues. V was clipped by 5 bases and J by 4 bases; unmatched bases: 7.

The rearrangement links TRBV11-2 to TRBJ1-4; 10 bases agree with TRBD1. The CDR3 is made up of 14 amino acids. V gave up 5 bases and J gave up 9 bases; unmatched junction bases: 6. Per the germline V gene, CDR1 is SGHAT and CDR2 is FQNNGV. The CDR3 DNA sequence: TGTGCCAGCAGCAAAGTGGGACAGGGGAAAAAACTGTTTTTT. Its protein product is CASSKVGQGKKLFF.

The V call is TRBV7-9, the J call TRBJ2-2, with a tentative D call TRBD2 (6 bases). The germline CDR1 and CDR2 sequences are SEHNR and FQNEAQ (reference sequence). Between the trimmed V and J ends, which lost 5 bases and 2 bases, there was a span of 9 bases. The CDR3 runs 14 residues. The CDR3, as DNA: TGTGCCAGCAGCCCAGGACTAAACACCGGGGAGCTGTTTTTT. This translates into CASSPGLNTGELFF.

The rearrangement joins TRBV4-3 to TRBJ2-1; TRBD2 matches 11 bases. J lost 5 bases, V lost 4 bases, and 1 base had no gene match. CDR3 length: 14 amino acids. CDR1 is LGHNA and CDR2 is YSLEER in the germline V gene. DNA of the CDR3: TGCGCCAGCAGCCTGGGACTAGCGGACAATGAGCAGTTCTTC. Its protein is CASSLGLADNEQFF.

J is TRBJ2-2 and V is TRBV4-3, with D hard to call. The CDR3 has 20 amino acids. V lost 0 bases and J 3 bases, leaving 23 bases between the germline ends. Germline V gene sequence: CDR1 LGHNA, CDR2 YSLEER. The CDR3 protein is CASSQDLAAVYKRDTGELFF. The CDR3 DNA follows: TGCGCCAGCAGCCAAGATCTTGCCGCTGTTTATAAGCGAGACACCGGGGAGCTGTTTTTT.

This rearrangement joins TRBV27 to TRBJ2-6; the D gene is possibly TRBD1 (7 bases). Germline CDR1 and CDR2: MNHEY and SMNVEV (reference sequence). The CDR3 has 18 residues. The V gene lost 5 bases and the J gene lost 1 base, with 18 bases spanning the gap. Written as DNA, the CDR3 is TGTGCCAGCAGTCCTCTCGCAGGGGGGTGGTCTGGGGCCAACGTCCTGACTTTC. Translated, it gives CASSPLAGGWSGANVLTF.